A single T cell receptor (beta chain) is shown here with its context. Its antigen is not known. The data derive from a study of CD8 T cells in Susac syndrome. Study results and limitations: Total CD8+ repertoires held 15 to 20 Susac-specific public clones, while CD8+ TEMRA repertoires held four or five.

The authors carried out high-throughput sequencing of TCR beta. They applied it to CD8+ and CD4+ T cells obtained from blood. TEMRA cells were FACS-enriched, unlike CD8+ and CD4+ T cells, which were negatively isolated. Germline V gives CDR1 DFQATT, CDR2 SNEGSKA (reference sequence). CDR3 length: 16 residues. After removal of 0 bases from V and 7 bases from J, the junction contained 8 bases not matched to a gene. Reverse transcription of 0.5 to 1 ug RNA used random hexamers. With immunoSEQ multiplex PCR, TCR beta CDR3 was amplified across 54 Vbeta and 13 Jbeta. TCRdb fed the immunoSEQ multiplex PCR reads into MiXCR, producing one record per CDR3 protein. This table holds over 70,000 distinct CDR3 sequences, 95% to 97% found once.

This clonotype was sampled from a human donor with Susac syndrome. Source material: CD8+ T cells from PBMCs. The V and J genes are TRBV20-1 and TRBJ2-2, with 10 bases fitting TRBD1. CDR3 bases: TGCAGTGCTAGAGATCTGGACAGGGGGTTTAACGGGGAGCTGTTTTTT. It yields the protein CSARDLDRGFNGELFF.